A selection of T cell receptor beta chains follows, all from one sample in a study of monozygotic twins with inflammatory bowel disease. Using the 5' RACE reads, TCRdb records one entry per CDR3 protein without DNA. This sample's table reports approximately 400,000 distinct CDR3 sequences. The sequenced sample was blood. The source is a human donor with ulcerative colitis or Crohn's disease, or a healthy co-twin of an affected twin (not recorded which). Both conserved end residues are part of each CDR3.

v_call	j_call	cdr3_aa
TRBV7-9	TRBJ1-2	CASTRDSGYTF
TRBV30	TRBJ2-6	CAWRLSGANVLTF
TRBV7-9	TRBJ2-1	CASSVTSGLYNEQFF
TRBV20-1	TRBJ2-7	CSARRTSGGAIGF
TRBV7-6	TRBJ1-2	CASSLVGTDGYTF
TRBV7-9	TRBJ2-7	CASSLWTSVSEQYF
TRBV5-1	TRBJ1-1	CASSLAMEGRGAFF
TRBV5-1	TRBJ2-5	CASSSSGAGETQYF
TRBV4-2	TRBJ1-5	CASSPDRLNQPQHF
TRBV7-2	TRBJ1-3	CASSFSGSPGNTIYF
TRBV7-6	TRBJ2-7	CASSRQGGYEQYF
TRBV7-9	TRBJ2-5	CASGREGSERTQYF
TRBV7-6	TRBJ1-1	CASSLYARWGISEAFF
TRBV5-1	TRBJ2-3	CASSVGRLAGTDTQYF
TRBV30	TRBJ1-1	CAWNRGTHRADTEAFF
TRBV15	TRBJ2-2	CATSTGPLNTGELFF
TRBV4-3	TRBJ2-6	CASSQDWARGSSGANVLTF
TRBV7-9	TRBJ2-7	CASSPDRAEQYF
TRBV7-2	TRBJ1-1	CASSSHRGLWNTEAFF
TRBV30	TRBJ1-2	CAWSGDRDSYGYTF
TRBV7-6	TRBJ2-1	CASSFRLGDYNEQFF
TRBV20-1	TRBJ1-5	CSARADRGFNQPQHF
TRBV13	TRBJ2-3	CASSQTPSTDTQYF
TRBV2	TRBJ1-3	CASSEIGPLSGNTIYF
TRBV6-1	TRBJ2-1	CATHSGTSGPVYNEQFF
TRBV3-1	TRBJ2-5	CASSQASGGPRYQETQYF
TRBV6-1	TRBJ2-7	CASRTLSGTFYEQYF
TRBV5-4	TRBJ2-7	CASSLDGGGNYEQYF
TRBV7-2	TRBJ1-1	CASSRFPPDENTEAFF
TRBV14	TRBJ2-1	CASSPAGVRNEQFF
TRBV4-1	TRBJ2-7	CASSQVLDFYEQYF
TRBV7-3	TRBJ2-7	CASSYGHGAYEQYF
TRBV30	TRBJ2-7	CAWMPRAGQGPYEQYF
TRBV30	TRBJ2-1	CAWTTTGSPGNEQFF
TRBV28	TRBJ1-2	CASSLYQQGAIYGYTF
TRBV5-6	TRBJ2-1	CASSLGPAVTYNEQFF
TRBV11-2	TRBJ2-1	CASSPLNNEQFF
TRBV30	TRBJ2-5	CAWSVNIGGSGETQYF
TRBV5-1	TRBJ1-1	CASRSTADGNTEAFF
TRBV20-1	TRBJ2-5	CSARDLGMGKTQYF
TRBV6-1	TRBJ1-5	CASSDGGRNQPQHF
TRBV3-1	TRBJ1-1	CASSLPDTEAFF
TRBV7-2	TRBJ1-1	CASSLTQSEAFF
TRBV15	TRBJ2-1	CATSTLGGINEQFF
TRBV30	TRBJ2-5	CAWTQGAGETQYF
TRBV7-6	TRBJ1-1	CASSPYRGEADTEAFF
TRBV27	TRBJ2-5	CASSSSRPGTAWETQYF
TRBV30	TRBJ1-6	CAWSVGPTRSRNSPLHF
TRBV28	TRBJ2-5	CASHYSGRGETQYF
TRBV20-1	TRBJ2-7	CSAVLAGANEQYF
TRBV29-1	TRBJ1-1	CSVLRRGKNTEAFF
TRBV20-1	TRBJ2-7	CSQGTISSYEQYF
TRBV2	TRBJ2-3	CASSEAPVRVRNTQYF
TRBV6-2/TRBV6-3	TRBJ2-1	CASSIPGTSQYEQFF
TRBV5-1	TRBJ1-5	CASSLAGQSNQPQHF
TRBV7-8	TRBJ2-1	CASSTTVYNEQFF
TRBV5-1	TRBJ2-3	CASSRRVTSGMSTDTQYF
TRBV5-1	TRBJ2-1	CASSPLRQGRSLYNEQFF
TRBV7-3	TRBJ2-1	CASTRGGSHNEQFF